Listed below are T cell receptor beta chains from one sample, sequenced in a study of blood T cell repertoires in COVID-19. Sequencing used immunoSEQ multiplex PCR; TCRdb keeps in-frame clones, though not all of them. Found here are around 190,000 clones, roughly 87% of them singletons; the top ten hold 10% to 13%. Sequenced sample: PBMCs or T cells enriched from blood (not recorded which). Receptors were obtained from a man younger than 35 with acute COVID-19. The CDR3 runs from the conserved cysteine through the conserved F or W. The D gene is left open where the match is weak. The size entry is marked missing in some rows and otherwise reads once, few, many or a size class.

abundance: -; len: 20; v_gene: TRBV4-2; j_gene: TRBJ1-5; d_gene: TRBD1; CDR3aa: CASSQDLSDRTGGRGQPQHF; CDR3nt: TGTGCCAGCAGCCAAGACCTATCAGACAGGACAGGGGGAAGGGGTCAGCCCCAGCATTTT
abundance: -; len: 15; v_gene: TRBV6-1; j_gene: TRBJ1-6; d_gene: -; CDR3aa: CASSEGHASYSPLHF; CDR3nt: TGTGCCAGCAGTGAGGGACATGCTTCGTATTCACCCCTCCACTTT
abundance: once; len: 19; v_gene: TRBV14; j_gene: TRBJ2-2; d_gene: TRBD1; CDR3aa: CASSLTSRQGARVAGELFF; CDR3nt: TGTGCCAGCAGCCTAACCTCCCGACAGGGGGCTAGGGTTGCCGGGGAGCTGTTTTTT
abundance: -; len: 14; v_gene: TRBV2; j_gene: TRBJ1-5; d_gene: TRBD1; CDR3aa: CASSVGQGGQPQHF; CDR3nt: TGTGCCAGCAGTGTGGGACAGGGAGGCCAGCCCCAGCATTTT
abundance: -; len: 17; v_gene: TRBV19; j_gene: TRBJ2-1; d_gene: TRBD1; CDR3aa: CASSIVLTGGPYNEQFF; CDR3nt: TGTGCCAGTAGTATAGTCCTGACAGGGGGGCCCTACAATGAGCAGTTCTTC
abundance: once; len: 12; v_gene: TRBV19; j_gene: TRBJ2-1; d_gene: -; CDR3aa: CASSIRGGWQFF; CDR3nt: TGTGCCAGTAGTATACGAGGGGGTTGGCAGTTCTTC
abundance: -; len: 13; v_gene: TRBV2; j_gene: TRBJ2-7; d_gene: TRBD1; CDR3aa: CASSGTGGHEQYF; CDR3nt: TGTGCCAGCAGTGGGACAGGGGGCCACGAGCAGTACTTC
abundance: -; len: 15; v_gene: TRBV28; j_gene: TRBJ2-1; d_gene: -; CDR3aa: CASAPDLGPYNEQFF; CDR3nt: TGTGCCAGCGCCCCCGACCTAGGCCCCTACAATGAGCAGTTCTTC
abundance: once; len: 12; v_gene: TRBV6-2/TRBV6-3; j_gene: TRBJ2-7; d_gene: -; CDR3aa: CASSPLGDEQYF; CDR3nt: TGTGCCAGCAGCCCTTTAGGGGACGAGCAGTACTTC
abundance: -; len: 15; v_gene: TRBV29-1; j_gene: TRBJ2-6; d_gene: -; CDR3aa: CSVMDSRPGANVLTF; CDR3nt: TGCAGCGTCATGGACAGCCGTCCTGGGGCCAACGTCCTGACTTTC
abundance: -; len: 15; v_gene: TRBV13; j_gene: TRBJ1-2; d_gene: TRBD1; CDR3aa: CASSPRTGSDYGYTF; CDR3nt: TGTGCCAGCAGCCCCCGGACAGGTTCGGACTATGGCTACACCTTC
abundance: -; len: 13; v_gene: TRBV30; j_gene: TRBJ2-1; d_gene: -; CDR3aa: CAWSGGAINEQFF; CDR3nt: TGTGCCTGGAGTGGTGGAGCTATCAATGAGCAGTTCTTC
abundance: -; len: 11; v_gene: TRBV28; j_gene: TRBJ2-7; d_gene: TRBD1; CDR3aa: CASSLGQVQYF; CDR3nt: TGTGCCAGCAGTTTGGGACAGGTGCAGTACTTC
abundance: -; len: 11; v_gene: TRBV29-1; j_gene: TRBJ1-1; d_gene: -; CDR3aa: CSTRDTLEAFF; CDR3nt: TGCAGCACCAGGGACACCCTTGAAGCTTTCTTT
abundance: -; len: 12; v_gene: TRBV28; j_gene: TRBJ1-1; d_gene: -; CDR3aa: CASSRAHREAFF; CDR3nt: TGTGCCAGCAGCCGCGCCCACAGGGAAGCTTTCTTT
abundance: -; len: 15; v_gene: TRBV28; j_gene: TRBJ2-3; d_gene: TRBD2; CDR3aa: CASSSGGTYTDTQYF; CDR3nt: TGTGCCAGCAGTTCCGGGGGGACTTACACAGATACGCAGTATTTT
abundance: -; len: 12; v_gene: TRBV7-9; j_gene: TRBJ1-2; d_gene: -; CDR3aa: CASSSESYGYTF; CDR3nt: TGTGCCAGCAGCTCCGAGTCTTATGGCTACACCTTC
abundance: -; len: 14; v_gene: TRBV5-1; j_gene: TRBJ1-3; d_gene: -; CDR3aa: CASSPEGSGNTIYF; CDR3nt: TGCGCCAGCAGCCCCGAGGGCTCTGGAAACACCATATATTTT
abundance: -; len: 17; v_gene: TRBV5-6; j_gene: TRBJ1-1; d_gene: TRBD1; CDR3aa: CASSLEDRVKGNTEAFF; CDR3nt: TGTGCCAGCAGCTTGGAAGACAGGGTTAAGGGGAACACTGAAGCTTTCTTT
abundance: few; len: 13; v_gene: TRBV2; j_gene: TRBJ1-2; d_gene: -; CDR3aa: CASSDGANYGYTF; CDR3nt: TGTGCCAGCAGTGACGGGGCTAACTATGGCTACACCTTC
abundance: -; len: 11; v_gene: TRBV19; j_gene: TRBJ2-4; d_gene: TRBD2; CDR3aa: CASSSGRAKYF; CDR3nt: TGTGCCAGTTCTAGCGGGAGGGCCAAGTACTTC
abundance: once; len: 15; v_gene: TRBV5-1; j_gene: TRBJ2-7; d_gene: TRBD2; CDR3aa: CASSLSGTSLYEQYF; CDR3nt: TGCGCCAGCAGCTTGTCCGGGACTAGCCTCTACGAGCAGTACTTC
abundance: -; len: 16; v_gene: TRBV11-2; j_gene: TRBJ2-1; d_gene: TRBD1; CDR3aa: CASSYQGAGAYNEQFF; CDR3nt: TGTGCCAGCAGTTACCAGGGGGCTGGGGCCTACAATGAGCAGTTCTTC
abundance: -; len: 17; v_gene: TRBV19; j_gene: TRBJ1-1; d_gene: TRBD1; CDR3aa: CASSIGDRGVMNTEAFF; CDR3nt: TGTGCCAGTAGTATAGGGGACAGGGGCGTTATGAACACTGAAGCTTTCTTT
abundance: few; len: 19; v_gene: TRBV7-3; j_gene: TRBJ1-5; d_gene: TRBD1; CDR3aa: CASSSPGTGSFWGSQPQHF; CDR3nt: TGTGCCAGCAGCTCACCCGGGACAGGGAGTTTTTGGGGCAGTCAGCCCCAGCATTTT
abundance: -; len: 13; v_gene: TRBV4-3; j_gene: TRBJ2-1; d_gene: -; CDR3aa: CASSQINGNEQFF; CDR3nt: TGCGCCAGCAGCCAAATTAACGGCAATGAGCAGTTCTTC